This TCR beta chain appears in the sequencing data of a study of CD8+CD57+ T cells in acquired aplastic anemia. Genomic DNA acted as the template from which TCR beta VDJ combination and CDR3 sequence profiling were carried out. TCRdb redid the calling of the reads with MiXCR, one entry per CDR3 protein. In the table there are about 64,000 distinct CDR3 sequences, over 45% of which are singletons. On this clonotype: Antigen specificity is unknown. The CDR3 carries no conserved terminal phenylalanine or tryptophan, so it likely arises from a read error.

Study-wide findings and caveats: Between the patient and control groups, CD8+ Simpson's diversity did not differ significantly.

The sequence derives from a human donor in good health, serving as a control. The sequenced sample was sorted CD4+, CD8+, or CD8+CD57+ T cells (not recorded which) from PBMCs.

The CDR3 loop reads CASTSRSGLAGVEQYL. The CDR3 DNA reads TGTGCCAGTACCTCCAGGAGCGGGCTAGCGGGAGTGGAGCAGTACCTC. This chain links TRBV19 with TRBJ2-7; 10 bases fit TRBD2. Looked up from germline, CDR1 is LNHDA and CDR2 is SQIVND (reference sequence). The length of the CDR3 is 16 residues. Trimming took 7 bases from V and 7 from J; bases not matched to a gene: 16.